This is a list of T cell receptor beta chains from one sample in a study of cytomegalovirus exposure and HLA in healthy donors. Profiled with immunoSEQ multiplex PCR; TCRdb holds only in-frame clones, not every one. The data hold tens of thousands of clones, with around nine tenths observed a single time. The specimen was PBMCs. The receptors shown here come from a woman aged 25 to 39 in good health and CMV-seronegative. The conserved cysteine and the conserved F or W are not part of the CDR3 here. Each record gives: J gene, V gene, CDR3 protein.

TRBJ2-7 | TRBV7-2 | ASSQSQDYEQY
TRBJ2-7 | TRBV7-6 | ASSSAAGVGYEQY
TRBJ1-2 | TRBV11-2 | ASGETGGPYGYT
TRBJ2-3 | TRBV5-1 | ASSLSDHPITDTQY
TRBJ1-1 | TRBV11-2 | ASSIWQGSGTEAF
TRBJ2-3 | TRBV5-4 | ASIPGLGADTQY
TRBJ2-4 | TRBV11-2 | ASSLLAVAKNIQY
TRBJ2-7 | TRBV11-2 | ASSLNWGGQY
TRBJ2-3 | TRBV25-1 | ASSTDRGRDTQY
TRBJ2-3 | TRBV4-1 | ASSQGLDQADTQY
TRBJ1-2 | TRBV5-8 | ASSPRQGAFHGYT
TRBJ1-2 | TRBV7-2 | ASSLELGAYT
TRBJ1-6 | TRBV27 | ASSWAPGESYNSPLH
TRBJ2-2 | TRBV25-1 | ASKRPGLATVEELF
TRBJ1-2 | TRBV6-5 | ASSYSQTNYGYT
TRBJ2-1 | TRBV7-2 | ASSLVVAGWEQF
TRBJ1-1 | TRBV5-6 | ASSLGQTIEAF
TRBJ2-3 | TRBV4-1 | ASSRPEGGERDTDTQY
TRBJ2-3 | TRBV5-4 | ASSGEPGGSSTQY
TRBJ1-5 | TRBV27 | ASQGAGGNQPQH
TRBJ2-1 | TRBV9 | ASSRRGEVYNEQF
TRBJ2-5 | TRBV6-1 | ASSDVAGGTKGGQETQY
TRBJ1-2 | TRBV7-9 | ASNLGHRTHGYT
TRBJ1-2 | TRBV27 | ASSLVRTGVYGYT
TRBJ1-1 | TRBV7-2 | ASSQQEGRAF
TRBJ2-3 | TRBV30 | AWSVFAGATDTQY
TRBJ2-7 | TRBV6-5 | ASSSYYEQY
TRBJ1-5 | TRBV4-1 | ASSQGAGGVQPQH
TRBJ2-1 | TRBV30 | AWSVGAQEQF
TRBJ2-7 | TRBV30 | AWSGTGAYEQY
TRBJ2-7 | TRBV5-6 | ASSLGLAGREQY
TRBJ1-2 | TRBV19 | ASSSTGTGAYGYT
TRBJ1-2 | TRBV7-6 | ASSLGRGGYGYT
TRBJ2-3 | TRBV6-5 | ASRNEGQTTDTQY
TRBJ1-6 | TRBV5-4 | ASSLTGHNSPLH